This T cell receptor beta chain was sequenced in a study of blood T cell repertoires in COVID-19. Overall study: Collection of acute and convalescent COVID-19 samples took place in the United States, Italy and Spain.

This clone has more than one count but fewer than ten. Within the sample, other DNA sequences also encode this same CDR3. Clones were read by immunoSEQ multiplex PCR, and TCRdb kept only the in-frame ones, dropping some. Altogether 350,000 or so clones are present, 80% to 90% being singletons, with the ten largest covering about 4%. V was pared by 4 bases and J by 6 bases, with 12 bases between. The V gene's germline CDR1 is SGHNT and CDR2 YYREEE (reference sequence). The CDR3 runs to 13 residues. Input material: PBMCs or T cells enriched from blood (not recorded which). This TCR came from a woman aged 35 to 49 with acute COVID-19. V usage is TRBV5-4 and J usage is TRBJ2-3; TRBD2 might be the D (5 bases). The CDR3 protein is CASSLPSGDTQYF. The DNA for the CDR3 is TGTGCCAGCAGCCTACCTTCGGGGGATACGCAGTATTTT.